A selection of T cell receptor beta chains follows, all from one sample in a study of metastatic and nonmetastatic thyroid tumors. Using MiXCR, TCRdb re-called clones from the PCR reads. Of tens of thousands of clones in the sample, 15% to 20% were seen once. Input material: blood. These receptors were taken from a female donor with papillary thyroid cancer or a benign thyroid nodule (not recorded which). Some clones in this sample may be carry-over from other donors' samples. Both conserved end residues are part of each CDR3. D genes are given only for firm matches. Rows give clone size only sometimes, using once, few, many, or a class for an expanded clone.

j_call	d_call	v_call	clone_size	cdr3_aa	cdr3_nt
TRBJ2-1	TRBD2	TRBV11-3	many	CASSQTSGGAYEQFF	TGTGCCAGCAGCCAAACTAGCGGGGGGGCCTATGAGCAGTTCTTC
TRBJ1-5	.	TRBV28	.	CASSLVGKPQHF	TGTGCCAGCAGTTTAGTGGGGAAGCCCCAGCATTTT
TRBJ2-3	TRBD2	TRBV7-8	.	CASSRNSGGSTDTQYF	TGTGCCAGCAGCCGCAATAGCGGGGGAAGCACAGATACGCAGTATTTT
TRBJ2-3	.	TRBV11-2	many	CASSLIPGATDTQYF	TGTGCCAGCAGCTTAATCCCGGGGGCCACAGATACGCAGTATTTT
TRBJ2-1	TRBD2	TRBV11-2	.	CASSPSGIYSYNEQFF	TGTGCCAGCAGCCCGAGCGGGATTTACTCCTACAATGAGCAGTTCTTC
TRBJ2-1	.	TRBV2	.	CASSEVRGIGEQFF	TGTGCCAGCAGTGAAGTTCGGGGGATTGGTGAGCAGTTCTTC
TRBJ2-5	.	TRBV29-1	many	CSAASARSWETQYF	TGCAGCGCTGCGAGCGCGAGGTCTTGGGAGACCCAGTACTTC
TRBJ1-2	.	TRBV7-9	many	CASSSTTGQYGYTF	TGTGCCAGCAGCTCCACGACAGGACAATATGGCTACACCTTC
TRBJ1-2	TRBD1	TRBV12-3/TRBV12-4	.	CASSRGQGLYGYTF	TGTGCCAGCAGTAGGGGACAGGGCCTCTATGGCTACACCTTC
TRBJ1-3	.	TRBV10-1	many	CASKLRRTSGNTIYF	TGCGCCAGCAAACTGAGGCGCACCTCTGGAAACACCATATATTTT
TRBJ1-2	TRBD1	TRBV6-1	many	CASSQTGLGVGYTF	TGTGCCAGCAGCCAGACAGGGTTAGGAGTTGGCTACACCTTC
TRBJ1-1	.	TRBV11-2	medium-sized	CASSLSTGNTEAFF	TGTGCCAGCAGCTTGAGTACGGGGAACACTGAAGCTTTCTTT
TRBJ2-1	.	TRBV5-1	.	CASSRGNYNEQFF	TGCGCCAGCAGCCGGGGAAACTACAATGAGCAGTTCTTC
TRBJ1-2	TRBD1	TRBV10-3	many	CAIQTQGASPGGGYTF	TGTGCCATCCAGACACAGGGGGCGAGCCCCGGTGGGGGCTACACCTTC
TRBJ1-2	.	TRBV10-3	.	CASSDGDFYGYTF	TGTGCCAGCAGTGATGGGGATTTCTATGGCTACACCTTC
TRBJ1-1	.	TRBV10-2	few	CASTDIDRPTEAFF	TGCGCCAGCACCGATATCGACAGGCCTACTGAAGCTTTCTTT
TRBJ1-3	.	TRBV9	many	CASSVALTGNTIYF	TGTGCCAGCAGCGTTGCATTGACTGGAAACACCATATATTTT
TRBJ2-3	TRBD2	TRBV28	few	CASSSRTSGIIDTQYF	TGTGCCAGCAGTTCTAGGACTAGCGGAATTATAGATACGCAGTATTTT
TRBJ1-1	.	TRBV6-6	many	CASSYHGTYPSMNTEAFF	TGTGCCAGCAGTTACCATGGAACTTACCCTTCCATGAACACTGAAGCTTTCTTT
TRBJ2-2	TRBD2	TRBV4-1	many	CASSQDPAGAVAGELFF	TGCGCCAGCAGCCAAGATCCGGCGGGAGCAGTGGCCGGGGAGCTGTTTTTT
TRBJ2-7	TRBD1	TRBV6-5	few	CASSYSQGDSYEQYF	TGTGCCAGCAGTTACTCCCAAGGGGACAGCTACGAGCAGTACTTC
TRBJ1-4	TRBD1	TRBV5-1	many	CASSSRQGLDEKLFF	TGCGCCAGCAGCTCCAGACAGGGCTTAGATGAAAAACTGTTTTTT
TRBJ1-2	.	TRBV5-1	once	CASKDDGGVRGYTF	TGCGCCAGCAAGGACGATGGAGGAGTACGGGGCTACACCTTC
TRBJ1-1	TRBD1	TRBV12-3/TRBV12-4	few	CASSSRQGRNTEAFF	TGTGCCAGCAGCTCCCGACAGGGGAGGAACACTGAAGCTTTCTTT
TRBJ2-2	.	TRBV11-2	.	CASSRTWEYTGELFF	TGTGCCAGCAGCCGAACATGGGAATACACCGGGGAGCTGTTTTTT
TRBJ1-2	TRBD1	TRBV4-1	.	CASSPEPGGYYGYTF	TGCGCCAGCAGCCCGGAACCAGGGGGCTACTATGGCTACACCTTC
TRBJ1-2	TRBD1	TRBV7-9	many	CASSYDRVNYGYTF	TGTGCCAGCAGCTACGACAGGGTGAACTATGGCTACACCTTC
TRBJ2-1	TRBD2	TRBV6-4	medium-sized	CASSDSFTSDLLNEQFF	TGTGCCAGCAGTGACTCCTTCACTAGCGACCTCCTCAATGAGCAGTTCTTC
TRBJ1-1	.	TRBV29-1	few	CSVEDNRGAFF	TGCAGCGTTGAAGACAACCGGGGAGCTTTCTTT
TRBJ1-2	.	TRBV20-1	many	CSPSLWGYTF	TGCAGTCCTAGTCTATGGGGCTACACCTTC
TRBJ1-3	TRBD1	TRBV10-2	many	CASEDRGRGNTIYF	TGCGCCAGCGAGGACAGGGGGCGCGGAAACACCATATATTTT
TRBJ2-2	TRBD2	TRBV11-3	once	CASRAASGITGELFF	TGTGCCAGCAGGGCCGCTAGCGGGATCACCGGGGAGCTGTTTTTT
TRBJ1-4	TRBD1	TRBV12-3/TRBV12-4	many	CASTLRQGALRDEKLFF	TGTGCCAGCACCCTACGACAGGGGGCTCTCCGGGATGAAAAACTGTTTTTT
TRBJ2-1	.	TRBV6-1	many	CASRSPGPMRRDEQFF	TGTGCCAGCAGAAGTCCGGGACCCATGAGGAGGGATGAGCAGTTCTTC
TRBJ1-4	TRBD1	TRBV28	many	CASRGDRAGANEKLFF	TGTGCCAGCAGAGGGGACAGGGCCGGAGCTAATGAAAAACTGTTTTTT
TRBJ2-5	TRBD2	TRBV20-1	many	CSASAGTSEETQYF	TGCAGTGCAAGCGCCGGGACTAGCGAAGAGACCCAGTACTTC
TRBJ1-6	.	TRBV6-1	.	CASMNLRTHNSPLHF	TGTGCCAGCATGAACCTCCGGACTCATAATTCACCCCTCCACTTT
TRBJ1-1	.	TRBV2	many	CATPAQSKNTEAFF	TGTGCCACCCCGGCGCAGTCGAAGAACACTGAAGCTTTCTTT
TRBJ2-3	.	TRBV6-1	few	CASSPDWNTDTQYF	TGTGCCAGCAGCCCGGACTGGAACACAGATACGCAGTATTTT
TRBJ2-2	.	TRBV6-1	few	CASSEVHAQNTGELFF	TGTGCCAGCAGTGAAGTTCATGCCCAGAACACCGGGGAGCTGTTTTTT
TRBJ1-4	TRBD1	TRBV7-8	many	CASSLIKGAREKLFF	TGTGCCAGCAGCTTAATCAAGGGGGCGCGAGAAAAACTGTTTTTT
TRBJ1-3	.	TRBV6-1	.	CASRTGTRANTIYF	TGTGCCAGCCGTACCGGGACACGGGCAAACACCATATATTTT
TRBJ1-5	.	TRBV19	many	CASSVSRDPGNQPQHF	TGTGCCAGTAGCGTATCCCGGGACCCAGGCAATCAGCCCCAGCATTTT
TRBJ2-2	TRBD2	TRBV7-2	medium-sized	CASSFISGGATGELFF	TGTGCCAGCAGCTTTATTAGCGGGGGGGCCACCGGGGAGCTGTTTTTT
TRBJ2-7	.	TRBV2	many	CASSESRGDSSLGEQYF	TGTGCCAGCAGTGAAAGTAGGGGGGACTCGTCCCTCGGGGAGCAGTACTTC
TRBJ2-7	.	TRBV11-2	.	CASSLAGYEQYF	TGTGCCAGCAGCTTAGCCGGGTACGAGCAGTACTTC